One T cell receptor (beta chain) is described in this entry. The sample is drawn from a study of blood T cell repertoires in COVID-19. Study as a whole: The analysed material was cDNA or gDNA that came from T cells, B-cell-depleted T cells, or PBMCs.

CDR1 and CDR2 (germline): SGHVS, FQNEAQ. The CDR3 runs to 15 residues. The J segment lost 5 bases and the V segment lost 5 bases, leaving 4 bases of the junction unmatched. As processed by the authors: Using reference gene primer amplification, nucleated cell counts were estimated. Repertoires were generated with immunoSEQ multiplex PCR, while TCRdb's copy carries only in-frame clones and drops some. The D gene and trimming were derived from the DNA, and the V and J assignments and clone size from that table. Among 170,000 or so clones, about 86% were seen once, and the ten largest hold approximately 0.93%.

The chain recombines TRBV7-8 with TRBJ2-1, with 12 bases that match TRBD1. The clonotype was recovered from a woman aged 18 to 35 who had recovered from COVID-19. Sequencing used peripheral blood. CDR3 DNA sequence: TGTGCCAGCAGCGTCCGGGACAGGGGGCACAATGAGCAGTTCTTC. This gives the protein CASSVRDRGHNEQFF.